The 10 T cell receptor beta chains given below trace back to one sample, sequenced in a study of OX40 agonist ivuxolimab in advanced cancers. The library was generated by the immunoSEQ multiplex PCR assay. TCRdb holds this immuneACCESS table with in-frame rearrangements only. Some clones are missing; in checked studies, unresolved V genes explain under half, and the rest has no known cause. For this sample there are under 100,000 clones; 92% appear just once. Over 0.55% of the sample belongs to the ten largest clones. This specimen consisted of CD4+ or CD8+ T cells sorted from blood, obtained in a trial of the OX40 agonist ivuxolimab. These receptors all come from an adult with an advanced solid tumor such as melanoma, head and neck, liver or kidney cancer.

The rearrangement uses TRBV28 and TRBJ1-1; 8 bases align to TRBD1. The CDR3 runs 17 residues. Germline V gene data show CDR1 as MDHEN and CDR2 as SYDVKM. V was pared by 5 bases and J by 0 bases, with 11 bases of the junction left unmatched. CDR3 sequence reads: CASSAPGQAPMNTEAFF. The CDR3 bases are TGTGCCAGCAGTGCCCCGGGACAGGCGCCTATGAACACTGAAGCTTTCTTT.

The DNA of the CDR3 is TGTGCCAGCAGTGACGGACAGGGGGCGAATCAGCCCCAGCATTTT. It codes for CASSDGQGANQPQHF. The chain has TRBV6-1 and TRBJ1-5; 11 bases map to TRBD1. The V gene's germline CDR1 is MNHNS and CDR2 SASEGT. The junction had 2 bases not matched to a gene; V was cut back by 3 bases and J by 4 bases. The CDR3 contains 15 residues.

This clone was observed a handful of times. The chain links TRBV19 to TRBJ1-1; D unclear. CDR3 length equals 12 residues. CDR1 LNHDA and CDR2 SQIVND come from the germline V gene (reference sequence). V was shortened by 2 bases and J by 9 bases, with 10 bases between the two germline ends. The CDR3 bases are TGTGCCAGTAGTATATTGGGAGTGCAAGCTTTCTTT. Translating it yields CASSILGVQAFF.

The CDR3 DNA reads TGTGCCAGCAGCGTAGCCGGGACAGGCCAAAACACCATATATTTT. Translation gives CASSVAGTGQNTIYF. The chain combines TRBV9 with TRBJ1-3; the match to TRBD1 covers 8 bases. CDR1 SGDLS and CDR2 YYNGEE come from the germline V gene. V lost 0 bases to trimming and J lost 6 bases; unmatched junction nucleotides: 5. This CDR3 contains 15 residues.

This chain uses TRBV11-2 with TRBJ2-7; no clear D gene. The germline gives CDR1 SGHAT, CDR2 FQNNGV. The CDR3 is 11 residues long. V was clipped by 5 bases and J by 3 bases, with 5 bases between them. The CDR3 protein is CASSHSYEQYF. The CDR3 region has the DNA TGTGCCAGCAGCCACAGCTACGAGCAGTACTTC.

The chain carries TRBV7-3 and TRBJ1-2; weak D call: TRBD1 (5 bases). The V gene lost 6 bases and the J gene lost 1 base, with 9 bases spanning the gap. Germline-derived CDR1 and CDR2 are SGHTA and FQGTGA. The CDR3 consists of 13 residues. The CDR3, as DNA: TGTGCCAGCAGTCCTGACAGTAACTATGGCTACACCTTC. The encoded protein is CASSPDSNYGYTF.

The chain has TRBV6-5 and TRBJ1-1; no definite D call. Deletions cut 5 bases from V and 0 bases from J, with 7 bases between. The CDR3 length is 13 residues. Germline V gene data show CDR1 as MNHEY and CDR2 as SVGAGI. The CDR3 loop reads CASSTRMNTEAFF. The CDR3 DNA follows: TGTGCCAGCAGTACCCGAATGAACACTGAAGCTTTCTTT.

The V call is TRBV7-3, the J call TRBJ2-1, with TRBD2 matching 11 bases. The germline V gene has CDR1 SGHTA and CDR2 FQGTGA. After removal of 2 bases from V and 3 bases from J, the junction contained 6 bases not matched to a gene. The CDR3 covers 17 residues. The CDR3 region is CASSLRLAGGLYNEQFF. Here the CDR3 DNA reads TGTGCCAGCAGCTTACGTCTAGCGGGAGGCCTCTACAATGAGCAGTTCTTC.

The chain links TRBV7-9 to TRBJ2-7; unclear D gene. Germline V gene lookup returns CDR1 SEHNR and CDR2 FQNEAQ (reference sequence). Trimming removed 2 bases from V and 5 bases from J, with 10 bases in between. The CDR3 loop spans 13 amino acids. The CDR3 sequence is CASSLPGVDEQYF. DNA of the CDR3: TGTGCCAGCAGCTTACCCGGTGTGGACGAGCAGTACTTC.

The chain employs TRBV18 and TRBJ2-7, with D perhaps TRBD1 (7 bases). Trimming left V 1 base short and J 4 bases short, with 11 bases between. CDR3 length equals 14 residues. Germline V gene sequence: CDR1 KGHSH, CDR2 LQKENI. The DNA of the CDR3 is TGTGCCAGCTCACCACAGGCGGGACAGTACGAGCAGTACTTC. Amino acid sequence: CASSPQAGQYEQYF.